Shown below are 14 T cell receptor beta chains from a single sample sequenced in a study of blood T cell repertoires in COVID-19. Sequencing used immunoSEQ multiplex PCR; TCRdb keeps in-frame clones, though not all of them. This table holds under 300,000 clones, about nine tenths found once. What was sequenced was PBMCs or T cells enriched from blood (not recorded which). Receptor source: a woman aged 25 to 39 with acute COVID-19.

The chain employs TRBV11-2 and TRBJ2-1, with D possibly TRBD1 on 6 matching bases. Germline CDR1 is SGHAT and CDR2 is FQNNGV. Deletions cut 5 bases from V and 10 bases from J, with 12 bases between. The CDR3 spans 12 residues. The CDR3 loop is CASSPGDSEQFF. For the CDR3, the DNA is TGTGCCAGCAGCCCAGGGGATTCCGAGCAGTTCTTC.

In its sample, this clone was seen many times. The rearrangement links TRBV20-1 to TRBJ1-5; D remains ambiguous. This CDR3 contains 12 residues. The V gene lost 3 bases and the J gene lost 3 bases, with 6 bases spanning the gap. Germline V gives CDR1 DFQATT, CDR2 SNEGSKA (reference sequence). CDR3 bases: TGCAGTGCTAGTAACACCAATCAGCCCCAGCATTTT. Its protein is CSASNTNQPQHF.

The CDR3 DNA sequence: TGTGCCAGCAGCTTAGGGGTTACAGGGAAGATAAATTCACCCCTCCACTTT. Translation gives CASSLGVTGKINSPLHF. V is TRBV5-6 and J is TRBJ1-6, with D perhaps TRBD1 (6 bases). V was clipped by 2 bases and J by 7 bases, with 19 bases between them. Germline CDR1 is SGHDT and CDR2 is YYEEEE. The CDR3 covers 17 residues.

J is TRBJ2-3 and V is TRBV5-1, with 7 bases identical to TRBD1. V trimming: 2 bases; J trimming: 2 bases; junction bases outside the gene matches: 2. Germline CDR1 and CDR2: SGHRS and YFSETQ. The CDR3 has 14 residues. CDR3 in DNA: TGCGCCAGCAGCTTAGGGGGCACCACAGATACGCAGTATTTT. Translation gives CASSLGGTTDTQYF.

V is TRBV28 and J is TRBJ1-5; the D is unclear. The length of the CDR3 is 13 residues. The V and J ends lost 2 bases and 5 bases respectively, with 7 bases between them. Germline CDR1 and CDR2: MDHEN and SYDVKM. The CDR3 spells CASSLGADQPQHF. Here the CDR3 DNA reads TGTGCCAGCAGTTTAGGAGCAGATCAGCCCCAGCATTTT.

The chain uses TRBV4-2 and TRBJ1-1; perhaps TRBD1 as D (5 bases). This CDR3 has 15 residues. V was shortened by 0 bases and J by 3 bases, with 11 bases between the two germline ends. CDR1 and CDR2 (germline): LGHNA, YNFKEQ. CDR3 sequence reads: CASSQDPAGHTEAFF. The CDR3 coding sequence is TGTGCCAGCAGCCAAGATCCAGCAGGGCACACTGAAGCTTTCTTT.

This clone was counted only a few times. The chain has TRBV20-1 and TRBJ2-3; a weak D match, TRBD2 (5 bases). The CDR3 extends over 15 amino acids. Trimming left V 3 bases short and J 2 bases short, with 15 bases between. The germline gives CDR1 DFQATT, CDR2 SNEGSKA (reference sequence). CDR3 residues: CSASYGEWVTDTQYF. The CDR3 nucleotides read TGCAGTGCTAGTTACGGGGAGTGGGTCACAGATACGCAGTATTTT.

V is TRBV15 and J is TRBJ2-3; 9 bases line up with TRBD2. This CDR3 has 17 amino acids. V trimming: 0 bases; J trimming: 1 base; junction bases outside the gene matches: 5. Per the germline V gene, CDR1 is LNHNV and CDR2 is YYDKDF (reference sequence). In nucleotides, the CDR3 is TGTGCCACCAGCAGAGATCGAGGCGGGGGGGGCACAGATACGCAGTATTTT. Protein: CATSRDRGGGGTDTQYF. The entire variable domain, with the rest obtained from reference TRBV15 and TRBJ2-3, is as follows: DAMVIQNPRYQVTQFGKPVTLSCSQTLNHNVMYWYQQKSSQAPKLLFHYYDKDFNNEADTPDNFQSRRPNTSFCFLDIRSPGLGDTAMYLCATSRDRGGGGTDTQYFGPGTRLTVL.

The genes are TRBV15 and TRBJ2-3; D might be TRBD2 (5 bases). Germline CDR1 is LNHNV and CDR2 is YYDKDF (reference sequence). Trimming left V 5 bases short and J 1 base short, with 16 bases between. The CDR3 extends over 16 amino acids. In DNA form, the CDR3 reads TGTGCCACCAGCGGGAGTAATCGGGTGGGCACAGATACGCAGTATTTT. Translation gives CATSGSNRVGTDTQYF.

The chain links TRBV3-1 (or the pseudogene TRBV3-2) to TRBJ1-2; possibly TRBD1 for D (5 bases). Trimming shortened V by 4 bases and J by 8 bases, and 11 bases separated the two germline ends. There are 12 residues in the CDR3. From germline, CDR1 is LGHDT and CDR2 YNNKEL (reference sequence). DNA of the CDR3: TGTGCCAGCAGCCGCCAGGGAGGCGGCTACACCTTC. It is translated as CASSRQGGGYTF.

This clone has just one count. The V and J genes are TRBV27 and TRBJ2-7; 10 bases align to TRBD2. The junction had 4 bases not matched to a gene; V was cut back by 4 bases and J by 4 bases. Per germline, CDR1 MNHEY and CDR2 SMNVEV (reference sequence). The CDR3 length is 14 residues. CDR3 DNA sequence: TGTGCCAGCAGTTCTGCTAGCGGGAGTTACGAGCAGTACTTC. Encoded protein: CASSSASGSYEQYF.

The chain uses TRBV15 and TRBJ1-2; 7 bases are shared with TRBD1. Germline V CDR1 and CDR2: LNHNV, YYDKDF (reference sequence). The CDR3 is 17 residues long. Trimming at V came to 0 bases and at J to 4 bases, leaving 11 bases not matched to a gene. The CDR3 loop reads CATSRDYGAGGTYGYTF. CDR3 bases: TGTGCCACCAGCAGAGATTATGGGGCAGGGGGGACCTATGGCTACACCTTC.

V and J are TRBV18 and TRBJ1-5, with no clear D. The CDR3 covers 18 residues. Germline-derived CDR1 and CDR2 are KGHSH and LQKENI. V was pared by 2 bases and J by 2 bases, with 19 bases between. The chain's CDR3 is CASSPNIAAPSGNQPQHF. The CDR3 DNA is TGTGCCAGCTCACCAAATATTGCGGCGCCCTCGGGCAATCAGCCCCAGCATTTT.

The chain recombines TRBV7-2 with TRBJ1-5; D might be TRBD1 (5 bases). This CDR3 has 14 residues. Germline CDR1 SGHTA, CDR2 FQGNSA. V lost 0 bases to trimming and J lost 7 bases, with 10 bases between them. CDR3 DNA sequence: TGTGCCAGCAGCTTAGCGACAGATGGACAGCCCCAGCATTTT. Protein: CASSLATDGQPQHF.